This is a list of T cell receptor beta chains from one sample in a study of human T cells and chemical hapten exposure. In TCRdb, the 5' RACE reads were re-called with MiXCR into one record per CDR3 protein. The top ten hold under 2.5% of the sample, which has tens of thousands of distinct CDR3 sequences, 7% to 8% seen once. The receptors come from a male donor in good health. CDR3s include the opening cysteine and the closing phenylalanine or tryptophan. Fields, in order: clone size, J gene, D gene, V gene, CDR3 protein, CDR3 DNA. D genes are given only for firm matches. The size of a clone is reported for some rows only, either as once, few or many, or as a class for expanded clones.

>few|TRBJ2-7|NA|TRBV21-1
CASSKKGLRFYEQYF
TGTGCCAGCAGCAAAAAGGGACTCCGGTTCTACGAGCAGTACTTC
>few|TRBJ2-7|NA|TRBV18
CASSPQGFGTYEQYF
TGTGCCAGCTCACCACAGGGGTTCGGTACCTACGAGCAGTACTTC
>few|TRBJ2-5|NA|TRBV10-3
CAVQGPETQYF
TGTGCCGTGCAGGGTCCAGAGACCCAGTACTTC
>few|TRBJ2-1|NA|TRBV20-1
CSARVNSGEQFF
TGCAGTGCTAGAGTTAATAGCGGTGAGCAGTTCTTC
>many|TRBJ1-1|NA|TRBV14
CASSQDPVGRDTEAFF
TGTGCCAGCAGCCAAGATCCCGTTGGGAGGGACACTGAAGCTTTCTTT
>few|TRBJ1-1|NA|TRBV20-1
CSARWTYGGSTEAFF
TGCAGTGCTAGGTGGACATACGGAGGGTCCACTGAAGCTTTCTTT
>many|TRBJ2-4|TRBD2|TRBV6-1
CASSARTSDGIQYF
TGTGCCAGCAGTGCGCGGACTAGCGATGGCATTCAGTACTTC
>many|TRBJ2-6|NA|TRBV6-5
CASSYSKWGFNGANVLTF
TGTGCCAGCAGTTACTCAAAGTGGGGGTTTAATGGGGCCAACGTCCTGACTTTC
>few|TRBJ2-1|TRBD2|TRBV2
CANGTSGDEQFF
TGTGCCAATGGGACTAGCGGGGATGAGCAGTTCTTC
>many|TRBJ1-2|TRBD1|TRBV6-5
CASSGTGVDGYTF
TGTGCCAGCAGTGGAACAGGGGTTGATGGCTACACCTTC
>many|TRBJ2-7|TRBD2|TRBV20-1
CSARDRGLAYSYEQYF
TGCAGTGCTAGAGATCGTGGACTAGCATATTCCTACGAGCAGTACTTC
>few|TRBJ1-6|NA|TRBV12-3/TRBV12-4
CASSFGQGDNSPLHF
TGTGCCAGCAGTTTCGGTCAGGGAGATAATTCACCCCTCCACTTT
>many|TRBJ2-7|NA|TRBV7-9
CASSLLGTYEQYF
TGTGCCAGCAGCTTACTGGGAACCTACGAGCAGTACTTC
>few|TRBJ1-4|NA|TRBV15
CATTGWGDEKLFF
TGTGCCACGACGGGGTGGGGCGATGAAAAACTGTTTTTT
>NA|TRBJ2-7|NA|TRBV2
CASSDEVNYEQYF
TGTGCCAGCAGTGATGAGGTAAACTACGAGCAGTACTTC
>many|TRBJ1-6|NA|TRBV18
CASSPVAGENSPLHF
TGTGCCAGCTCACCAGTGGCAGGGGAAAATTCACCCCTCCACTTT
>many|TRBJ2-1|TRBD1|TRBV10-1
CASSGQGPSSYNEQFF
TGCGCCAGCAGTGGACAGGGGCCGAGCTCCTACAATGAGCAGTTCTTC
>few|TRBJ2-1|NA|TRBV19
CASSIGSPLNEQFF
TGTGCCAGTAGTATCGGGTCCCCCCTCAATGAGCAGTTCTTC
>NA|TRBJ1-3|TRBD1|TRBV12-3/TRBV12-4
CASSTRQGGVGNTIYF
TGTGCCAGCAGTACCCGACAGGGGGGCGTTGGAAACACCATATATTTT
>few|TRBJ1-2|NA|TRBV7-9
CASSLGVPHSGYTF
TGTGCCAGCAGCTTAGGTGTTCCTCATAGCGGCTACACCTTC
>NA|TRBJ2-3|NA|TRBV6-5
CASSPHGDTQYF
TGTGCCAGCAGTCCACATGGAGATACGCAGTATTTT
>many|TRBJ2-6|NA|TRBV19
CASSMGEGSGANVLTF
TGTGCCAGTAGTATGGGAGAGGGGTCTGGGGCCAACGTCCTGACTTTC
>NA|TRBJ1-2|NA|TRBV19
CASSIVKGADYGYTF
TGTGCCAGTAGTATAGTCAAAGGAGCGGACTATGGCTACACCTTC
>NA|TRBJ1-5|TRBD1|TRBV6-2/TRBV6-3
CASRQGAGNQPQHF
TGTGCCAGCAGGCAGGGGGCCGGCAATCAGCCCCAGCATTTT
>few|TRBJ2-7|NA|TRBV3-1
CASSWGGGARYEQYF
TGTGCCAGCAGCTGGGGGGGGGGCGCCAGGTACGAGCAGTACTTC
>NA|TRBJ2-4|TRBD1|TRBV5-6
CASSLTGQGTIQYF
TGTGCCAGCAGCTTGACGGGACAGGGTACCATTCAGTACTTC
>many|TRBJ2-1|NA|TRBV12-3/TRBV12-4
CASSLPAGTYNEQFF
TGTGCCAGCAGTTTACCGGCAGGAACCTACAATGAGCAGTTCTTC